This passage covers 14 T cell receptor beta chains from one sample sequenced in a study of OX40 agonist ivuxolimab in advanced cancers. Libraries were prepared by immunoSEQ multiplex PCR; TCRdb keeps only in-frame clonotypes and omits some of them. The sample includes tens of thousands of clones, 74% of them seen just once. The sequencing here drew on CD4+ or CD8+ T cells sorted from blood, taken in a trial of the OX40 agonist ivuxolimab. The source is an adult with an advanced solid tumor such as melanoma, head and neck, liver or kidney cancer.

This clone has only a few counts. The rearrangement joins TRBV18 to TRBJ2-7; 9 bases are a match to TRBD2. J was trimmed by 4 bases and V by 1 base; bases with no gene match: 5. This CDR3 has 15 amino acids. Germline CDR1 and CDR2: KGHSH and LQKENI. The CDR3 nucleotides read TGTGCCAGCTCACCACTTAGCGGGGGAAGTTACGAGCAGTACTTC. Translated, it gives CASSPLSGGSYEQYF.

J is TRBJ2-3 and V is TRBV6-6; the D is unclear. The CDR3 is 13 amino acids. Trimming pared 2 bases from V and 6 bases from J, leaving 9 bases between. Germline-derived CDR1 and CDR2 are MNHNY and SVGAGI (reference sequence). In DNA form, the CDR3 reads TGTGCCAGCAGTTACAACCCTAGGGATACGCAGTATTTT. Protein sequence: CASSYNPRDTQYF.

V usage is TRBV7-2 and J usage is TRBJ2-3; D possibly corresponds to TRBD1 (5 bases). The CDR3 has 14 residues. Trimming removed 5 bases at V and 6 bases at J, with 15 bases between. Germline CDR1 and CDR2: SGHTA and FQGNSA. In nucleotides, the CDR3 is TGTGCCAGCAGCCTTCTGGGATCAGGGGATACGCAGTATTTT. Its protein product is CASSLLGSGDTQYF.

The J gene is TRBJ2-1, the V gene TRBV21-1; the table's D call, TRBD1, has no DNA check behind it. TRBV21-1 is classified as a pseudogene. This CDR3 region has 13 residues. CDR3 amino acids: CASSTNDKKKQFF. CDR3 in DNA: TGTGCCAGCAGCACCAACGACAAGAAAAAGCAGTTCTTC.

The rearrangement uses TRBV29-1 and TRBJ2-1, with 7 bases matching TRBD2. Germline CDR1 SQVTM, CDR2 ANQGSEA. CDR3 length: 15 amino acids. CDR3 sequence (DNA): TGCACCACTCGGGGAGGGCGCGGGGTGGACAATGAGCAGTTCTTC. Translating it yields CTTRGGRGVDNEQFF.

V gene TRBV7-9 combines with J gene TRBJ1-2; 9 bases fit TRBD1. V lost 7 bases and J lost 6; bases outside the gene matches: 6. This CDR3 has 13 residues. Germline V gene sequence: CDR1 SEHNR, CDR2 FQNEAQ (reference sequence). The CDR3 DNA reads as TGTGCCAGCACCGGGACAGGGTTTGATGGCTACACCTTC. Residues: CASTGTGFDGYTF.

The J gene is TRBJ1-2, the V gene TRBV2; D perhaps matches TRBD1 (6 bases). V was trimmed by 5 bases and J by 8 bases, leaving 21 bases between them. Germline V lookup: CDR1 SNHLY, CDR2 FYNNEI. This CDR3 comprises 15 residues. The CDR3 DNA is TGTGCCAGCAGTCGGGACAATATGGGCCCGTTGGGCTACACCTTC. It is translated as CASSRDNMGPLGYTF.

V is TRBV7-9 and J is TRBJ1-2; no clear D gene. Germline lookup yields CDR1 SEHNR and CDR2 FQNEAQ (reference sequence). The CDR3 consists of 14 residues. Between the trimmed V and J ends, which lost 5 bases and 7 bases, there was a span of 17 bases. CDR3 sequence (DNA): TGTGCCAGCAGCCAAGAAGGCCCAATCGGTGGCTACACCTTC. Its translation: CASSQEGPIGGYTF.

The chain employs TRBV7-2 and TRBJ2-7; TRBD2 matches at 14 bases. This CDR3 contains 18 residues. The junction had 9 bases not matched to a gene; V was cut back by 5 bases and J by 0 bases. Germline values: CDR1 SGHTA, CDR2 FQGNSA. This chain's CDR3 is CASSLQGTSGGLSYEQYF. CDR3 sequence (DNA): TGTGCCAGCAGCCTCCAGGGGACTAGCGGGGGCCTCTCCTACGAGCAGTACTTC.

The J gene is TRBJ1-3, the V gene TRBV19; D is unclear. Trimming took off 3 bases at V and 0 bases at J, with 9 bases between the two ends. CDR1 and CDR2 (germline): LNHDA, SQIVND (reference sequence). The CDR3 has 15 residues. The chain's CDR3 is CASSIGVFSGNTIYF. The CDR3 DNA sequence: TGTGCCAGTAGTATTGGCGTATTCTCTGGAAACACCATATATTTT.

This clone is categorized as medium-sized (0.01 to 0.1%). This rearrangement joins TRBV6-1 to TRBJ1-2; possible D gene TRBD1, 6 bases. Germline V gene sequence: CDR1 MNHNS, CDR2 SASEGT. V was cut by 0 bases and J by 0 bases, with 8 bases left in between. The CDR3 sequence is 15 residues long. The CDR3, as DNA: TGTGCCAGCAGTGAAGCTCGGACAGCTAACTATGGCTACACCTTC. Translation: CASSEARTANYGYTF.

The chain is built from TRBV5-5 and TRBJ1-4; no clear D gene. The CDR3 extends over 15 amino acids. CDR1 is SGHKS and CDR2 is YYEKEE in the germline V gene (reference sequence). V was trimmed by 0 bases and J by 7 bases, leaving 13 bases between them. The CDR3 protein is CASSLGTLGGEKLFF. As DNA, the CDR3 is TGTGCCAGCAGCTTGGGAACCCTCGGAGGTGAAAAACTGTTTTTT.

This chain links TRBV11-2 with TRBJ2-7; the D gene could be TRBD1 or TRBD2 (5 bases each). Trimming removed 0 bases from V and 7 bases from J, with 16 bases in between. CDR1 SGHAT and CDR2 FQNNGV come from the germline V gene. CDR3 length: 15 residues. The CDR3 nucleotides are TGTGCCAGCAGCTTAGACGGGCAGGGAGTGAGGGAGCAGTACTTC. It is translated as CASSLDGQGVREQYF.

V is TRBV6-5 and J is TRBJ1-5; D gene unclear. Germline V gives CDR1 MNHEY, CDR2 SVGAGI. V was clipped by 0 bases and J by 1 base, with 10 bases between them. CDR3 length: 16 amino acids. The CDR3 DNA reads TGTGCCAGCAGTTACTCGTCGGGCTTGAGCAATCAGCCCCAGCATTTT. Translation: CASSYSSGLSNQPQHF.